A selection of T cell receptor beta chains follows, all from one sample in a study of vaccination and CD4 T cells after COVID-19. These receptors are not linked to any known antigen. TCRdb re-called the PCR reads with MiXCR, one entry per CDR3 protein. The profile shows about 12,000 distinct CDR3 sequences, more than 70% of them singletons. The sample taken for sequencing was CD4+ T cells from blood, cultured in vitro. The source of these receptors is a human donor who had recovered from COVID-19. CDR3s include the opening cysteine and the closing phenylalanine or tryptophan. Fields, in order: D gene, J gene, clone size, V gene, CDR3 protein, CDR3 DNA. The D gene is left open where the match is weak. A row's size may be missing; if present it is once, few, many or a size class.

D gene: NA
J gene: TRBJ1-2
clone size: NA
V gene: TRBV5-5
CDR3 protein: CASRLWVWGQDGYTF
CDR3 DNA: TGTGCCAGCAGGTTGTGGGTCTGGGGCCAGGATGGCTACACCTTC

D gene: NA
J gene: TRBJ1-5
clone size: NA
V gene: TRBV21-1
CDR3 protein: CASSKDQGQGVSGQPQHF
CDR3 DNA: TGTGCCAGCAGCAAAGATCAGGGGCAGGGGGTGTCCGGTCAGCCCCAGCATTTT

D gene: TRBD1
J gene: TRBJ1-5
clone size: NA
V gene: TRBV6-5
CDR3 protein: CASSSTGQQNQPQHF
CDR3 DNA: TGTGCCAGCAGTTCAACGGGACAGCAGAATCAGCCCCAGCATTTT

D gene: NA
J gene: TRBJ2-1
clone size: NA
V gene: TRBV6-2/TRBV6-3
CDR3 protein: CASSPNDSYNEQFF
CDR3 DNA: TGTGCCAGCAGTCCTAACGACTCCTACAATGAGCAGTTCTTC

D gene: TRBD1
J gene: TRBJ1-5
clone size: few
V gene: TRBV28
CDR3 protein: CASSTDRDSIGQPQHF
CDR3 DNA: TGTGCCAGCAGTACCGACAGGGATAGTATAGGTCAGCCCCAGCATTTT

D gene: TRBD1
J gene: TRBJ1-5
clone size: NA
V gene: TRBV5-1
CDR3 protein: CASSPGGRLNQPQHF
CDR3 DNA: TGCGCCAGCAGCCCAGGGGGGCGGCTCAATCAGCCCCAGCATTTT

D gene: NA
J gene: TRBJ2-3
clone size: NA
V gene: TRBV7-2
CDR3 protein: CASSLMAGPDTQYF
CDR3 DNA: TGTGCCAGCAGCTTAATGGCGGGTCCAGATACGCAGTATTTT

D gene: NA
J gene: TRBJ1-3
clone size: NA
V gene: TRBV15
CDR3 protein: CATSRVRGGSGNTIYF
CDR3 DNA: TGTGCCACCAGCAGAGTTCGGGGGGGCTCTGGAAACACCATATATTTT

D gene: NA
J gene: TRBJ1-1
clone size: large
V gene: TRBV11-2
CDR3 protein: CASSLGQQINTEAFF
CDR3 DNA: TGTGCCAGCAGCTTAGGGCAGCAAATCAACACTGAAGCTTTCTTT

D gene: NA
J gene: TRBJ2-7
clone size: once
V gene: TRBV27
CDR3 protein: CASSLARERSEEQYF
CDR3 DNA: TGTGCCAGCAGCCTGGCTCGGGAAAGGTCGGAAGAGCAGTACTTC

D gene: TRBD2
J gene: TRBJ2-3
clone size: NA
V gene: TRBV29-1
CDR3 protein: CSVYTGLAGGTDTQYF
CDR3 DNA: TGCAGCGTCTATACGGGACTAGCGGGGGGGACAGATACGCAGTATTTT

D gene: TRBD1
J gene: TRBJ1-5
clone size: NA
V gene: TRBV19
CDR3 protein: CASRTPGQNSNQPQHF
CDR3 DNA: TGTGCCAGTAGGACACCGGGACAGAATAGCAATCAGCCCCAGCATTTT

D gene: NA
J gene: TRBJ2-7
clone size: NA
V gene: TRBV7-9
CDR3 protein: CASSALGRRDEQYF
CDR3 DNA: TGTGCCAGCAGCGCATTGGGACGGCGAGACGAGCAGTACTTC

D gene: TRBD1
J gene: TRBJ2-1
clone size: once
V gene: TRBV11-3
CDR3 protein: CASSVFGQGTNEQFF
CDR3 DNA: TGTGCCAGCAGCGTATTCGGACAGGGTACGAATGAGCAGTTCTTC

D gene: TRBD1
J gene: TRBJ2-3
clone size: NA
V gene: TRBV7-3
CDR3 protein: CASSQSRDRGTDTQYF
CDR3 DNA: TGTGCCAGCAGCCAAAGCCGGGACAGGGGGACAGATACGCAGTATTTT

D gene: NA
J gene: TRBJ1-2
clone size: NA
V gene: TRBV27
CDR3 protein: CASSIQGEYGYTF
CDR3 DNA: TGTGCCAGCAGTATACAGGGAGAGTATGGCTACACCTTC

D gene: TRBD1
J gene: TRBJ1-6
clone size: NA
V gene: TRBV7-9
CDR3 protein: CASSKQGANSPLHF
CDR3 DNA: TGTGCCAGCAGCAAGCAGGGGGCGAATTCACCCCTCCACTTT

D gene: TRBD2
J gene: TRBJ2-1
clone size: NA
V gene: TRBV7-2
CDR3 protein: CASSLVRLAGAPKEEQFF
CDR3 DNA: TGTGCCAGCAGCTTAGTTCGACTAGCGGGAGCCCCAAAAGAGGAGCAGTTCTTC

D gene: TRBD1
J gene: TRBJ2-1
clone size: NA
V gene: TRBV5-1
CDR3 protein: CASGPGQYYNEQFF
CDR3 DNA: TGCGCCAGCGGACCGGGACAGTACTACAATGAGCAGTTCTTC

D gene: NA
J gene: TRBJ1-1
clone size: NA
V gene: TRBV12-3/TRBV12-4
CDR3 protein: CASSFGGAGVEAFF
CDR3 DNA: TGTGCCAGCAGTTTTGGAGGGGCTGGGGTTGAAGCTTTCTTT

D gene: NA
J gene: TRBJ1-1
clone size: NA
V gene: TRBV28
CDR3 protein: CASSLGGGPEAEAFF
CDR3 DNA: TGTGCCAGCAGTTTAGGGGGTGGTCCGGAGGCTGAAGCTTTCTTT

D gene: NA
J gene: TRBJ1-5
clone size: NA
V gene: TRBV5-1
CDR3 protein: CASSLGNSDQPQHF
CDR3 DNA: TGCGCCAGCAGCTTGGGGAACTCCGATCAGCCCCAGCATTTT

D gene: NA
J gene: TRBJ1-1
clone size: NA
V gene: TRBV20-1
CDR3 protein: CSARDQGGRTEAFF
CDR3 DNA: TGCAGTGCTAGAGATCAAGGGGGTAGGACTGAAGCTTTCTTT

D gene: NA
J gene: TRBJ2-7
clone size: NA
V gene: TRBV5-1
CDR3 protein: CASSFISGTDPYEQYF
CDR3 DNA: TGCGCCAGCAGCTTTATCTCCGGGACGGACCCCTACGAGCAGTACTTC

D gene: NA
J gene: TRBJ1-1
clone size: NA
V gene: TRBV15
CDR3 protein: CATSRDRLGEGNTEAFF
CDR3 DNA: TGTGCCACCAGCAGAGATCGTCTGGGAGAGGGGAACACTGAAGCTTTCTTT

D gene: TRBD1
J gene: TRBJ1-2
clone size: NA
V gene: TRBV6-5
CDR3 protein: CASSYPGTGGFGYTF
CDR3 DNA: TGTGCCAGCAGTTACCCCGGGACAGGGGGCTTTGGCTACACCTTC

D gene: TRBD1
J gene: TRBJ2-2
clone size: NA
V gene: TRBV28
CDR3 protein: CASSRQGATTGELFF
CDR3 DNA: TGTGCCAGCAGTCGACAGGGGGCGACCACCGGGGAGCTGTTTTTT

D gene: NA
J gene: TRBJ2-5
clone size: NA
V gene: TRBV29-1
CDR3 protein: CSVEARQSPQETQYF
CDR3 DNA: TGCAGCGTTGAGGCCCGACAGTCCCCTCAAGAGACCCAGTACTTC

D gene: NA
J gene: TRBJ2-4
clone size: NA
V gene: TRBV6-1
CDR3 protein: CASRDKDPPNF
CDR3 DNA: TGTGCCAGCAGGGATAAGGACCCCCCGAACTTC